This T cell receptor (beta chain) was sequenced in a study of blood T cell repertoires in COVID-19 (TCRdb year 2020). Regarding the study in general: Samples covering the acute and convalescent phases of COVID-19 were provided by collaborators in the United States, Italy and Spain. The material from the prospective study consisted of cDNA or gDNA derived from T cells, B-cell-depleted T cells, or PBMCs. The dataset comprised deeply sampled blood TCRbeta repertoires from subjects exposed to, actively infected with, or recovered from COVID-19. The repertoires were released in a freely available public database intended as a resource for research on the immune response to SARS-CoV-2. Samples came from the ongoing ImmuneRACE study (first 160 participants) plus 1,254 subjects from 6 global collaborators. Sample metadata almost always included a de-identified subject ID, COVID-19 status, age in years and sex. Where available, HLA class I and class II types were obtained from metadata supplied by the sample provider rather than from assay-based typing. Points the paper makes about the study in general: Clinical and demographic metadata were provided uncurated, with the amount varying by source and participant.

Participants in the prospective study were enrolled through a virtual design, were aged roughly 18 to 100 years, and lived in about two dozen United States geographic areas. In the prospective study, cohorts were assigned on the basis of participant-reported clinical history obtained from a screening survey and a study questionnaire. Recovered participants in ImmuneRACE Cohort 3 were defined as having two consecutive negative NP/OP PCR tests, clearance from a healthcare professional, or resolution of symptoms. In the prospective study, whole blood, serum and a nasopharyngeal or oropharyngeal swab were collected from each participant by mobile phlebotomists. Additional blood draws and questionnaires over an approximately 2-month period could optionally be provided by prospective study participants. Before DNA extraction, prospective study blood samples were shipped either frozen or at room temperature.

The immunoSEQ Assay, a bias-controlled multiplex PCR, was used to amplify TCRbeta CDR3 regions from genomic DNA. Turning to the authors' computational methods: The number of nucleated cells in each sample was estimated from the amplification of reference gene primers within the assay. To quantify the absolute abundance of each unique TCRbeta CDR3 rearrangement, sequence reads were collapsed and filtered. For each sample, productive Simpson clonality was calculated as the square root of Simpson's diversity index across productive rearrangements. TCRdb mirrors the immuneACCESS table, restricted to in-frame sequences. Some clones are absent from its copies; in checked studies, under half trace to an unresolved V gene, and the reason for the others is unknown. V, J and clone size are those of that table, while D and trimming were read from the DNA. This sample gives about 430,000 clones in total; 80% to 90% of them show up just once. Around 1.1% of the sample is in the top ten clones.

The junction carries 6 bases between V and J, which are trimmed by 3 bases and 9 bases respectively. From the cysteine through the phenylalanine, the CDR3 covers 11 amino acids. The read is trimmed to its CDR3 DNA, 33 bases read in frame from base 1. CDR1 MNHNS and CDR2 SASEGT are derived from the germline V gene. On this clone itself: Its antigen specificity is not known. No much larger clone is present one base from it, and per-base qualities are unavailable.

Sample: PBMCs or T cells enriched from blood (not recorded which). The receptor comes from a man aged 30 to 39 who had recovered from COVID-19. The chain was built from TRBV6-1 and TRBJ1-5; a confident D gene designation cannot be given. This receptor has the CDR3 CASSDPRPQHF. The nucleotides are TGTGCCAGCAGTGACCCTCGGCCCCAGCATTTT.